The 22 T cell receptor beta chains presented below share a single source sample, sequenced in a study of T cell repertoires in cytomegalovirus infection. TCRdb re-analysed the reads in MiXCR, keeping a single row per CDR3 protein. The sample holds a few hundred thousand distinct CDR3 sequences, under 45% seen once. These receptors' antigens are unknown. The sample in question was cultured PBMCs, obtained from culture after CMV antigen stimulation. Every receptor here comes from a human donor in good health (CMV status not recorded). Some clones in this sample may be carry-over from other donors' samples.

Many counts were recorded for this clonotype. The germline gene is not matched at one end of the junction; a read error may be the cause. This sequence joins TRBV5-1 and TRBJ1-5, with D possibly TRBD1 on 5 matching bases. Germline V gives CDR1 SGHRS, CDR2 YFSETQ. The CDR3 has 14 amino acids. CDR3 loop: CASSPGGGNQPQHF. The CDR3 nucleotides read TGTGCCAGCAGCCCTGGGGGGGGAAATCAGCCCCAGCATTTT. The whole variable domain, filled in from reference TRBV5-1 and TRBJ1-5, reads KAGVTQTPRYLIKTRGQQVTLSCSPISGHRSVSWYQQTPGQGLQFLFEYFSETQRNKGNFPGRFSGRQFSNSRSEMNVSTLELGDSALYLCASSPGGGNQPQHFGDGTRLSIL.

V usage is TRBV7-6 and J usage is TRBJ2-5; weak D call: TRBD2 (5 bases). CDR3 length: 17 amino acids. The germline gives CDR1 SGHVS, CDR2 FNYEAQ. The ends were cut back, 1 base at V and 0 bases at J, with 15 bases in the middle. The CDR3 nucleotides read TGTGCCAGCAGCTTAGACATTCCTAGCAGATACCAAGAGACCCAGTACTTC. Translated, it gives CASSLDIPSRYQETQYF.

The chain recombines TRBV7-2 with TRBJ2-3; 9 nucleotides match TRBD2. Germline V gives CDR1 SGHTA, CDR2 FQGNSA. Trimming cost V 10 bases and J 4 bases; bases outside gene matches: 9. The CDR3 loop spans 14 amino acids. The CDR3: CATRWRGGSDTQYF. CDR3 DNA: TGTGCCACCCGCTGGCGGGGGGGCTCAGATACGCAGTATTTT.

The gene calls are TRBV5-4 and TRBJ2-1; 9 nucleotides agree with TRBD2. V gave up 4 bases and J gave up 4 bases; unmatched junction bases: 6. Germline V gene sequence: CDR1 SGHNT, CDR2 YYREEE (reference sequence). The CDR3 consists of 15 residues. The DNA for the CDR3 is TGTGCCAGCAGCGGAATAGCGGGGGAGTACAATGAGCAGTTCTTC. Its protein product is CASSGIAGEYNEQFF.

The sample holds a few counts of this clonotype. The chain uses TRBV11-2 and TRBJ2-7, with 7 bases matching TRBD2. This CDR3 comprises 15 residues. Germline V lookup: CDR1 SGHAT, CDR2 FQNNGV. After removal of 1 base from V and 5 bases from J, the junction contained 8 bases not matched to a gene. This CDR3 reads CASSLGQPRGDEQYF. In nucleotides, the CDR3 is TGTGCCAGCAGCTTAGGTCAACCACGGGGGGACGAGCAGTACTTC. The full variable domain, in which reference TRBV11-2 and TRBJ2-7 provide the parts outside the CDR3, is EAGVAQSPRYKIIEKRQSVAFWCNPISGHATLYWYQQILGQGPKLLIQFQNNGVVDDSQLPKDRFSAERLKGVDSTLKIQPAKLEDSAVYLCASSLGQPRGDEQYFGPGTRLTVT.

In DNA, the CDR3 is TGTGCCAGCAAATTGCCGCTTACGACCCTTAATGAGCAGTTCTTC. Translated: CASKLPLTTLNEQFF. The chain links TRBV12-3 or TRBV12-4 to TRBJ2-1; D call uncertain. The V gene lost 7 bases and the J gene lost 7 bases, with 20 bases spanning the gap. This CDR3 comprises 15 residues.

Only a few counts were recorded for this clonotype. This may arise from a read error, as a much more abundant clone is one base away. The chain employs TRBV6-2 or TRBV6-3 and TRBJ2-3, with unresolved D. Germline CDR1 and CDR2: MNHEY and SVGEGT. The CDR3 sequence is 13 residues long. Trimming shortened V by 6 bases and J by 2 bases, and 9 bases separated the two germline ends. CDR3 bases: TGTGCCAGCAGCTCCCGGGTCACAGATACGCAGTATTTT. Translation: CASSSRVTDTQYF.

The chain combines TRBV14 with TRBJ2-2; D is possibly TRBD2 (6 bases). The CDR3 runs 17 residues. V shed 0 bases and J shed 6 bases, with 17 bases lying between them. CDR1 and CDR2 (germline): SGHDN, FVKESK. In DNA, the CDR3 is TGTGCCAGCAGCCAAGAACTACGCGGGATCGATTCCGGGGAGCTGTTTTTT. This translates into CASSQELRGIDSGELFF. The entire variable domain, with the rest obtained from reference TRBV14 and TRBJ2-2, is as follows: EAGVTQFPSHSVIEKGQTVTLRCDPISGHDNLYWYRRVMGKEIKFLLHFVKESKQDESGMPNNRFLAERTGGTYSTLKVQPAELEDSGVYFCASSQELRGIDSGELFFGEGSRLTVL.

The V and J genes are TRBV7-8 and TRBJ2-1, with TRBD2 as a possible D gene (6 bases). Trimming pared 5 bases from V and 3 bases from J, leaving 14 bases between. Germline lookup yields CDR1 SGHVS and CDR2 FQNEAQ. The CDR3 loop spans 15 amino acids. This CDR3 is CASSRTGLLYNEQFF. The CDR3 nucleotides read TGTGCCAGCAGCCGCACGGGACTCCTCTACAATGAGCAGTTCTTC.

CDR3 in amino acids: CASSSSGGSMYEQFF. The CDR3 DNA follows: TGTGCCAGCAGCTCTAGCGGGGGTAGTATGTATGAGCAGTTCTTC. The rearrangement uses TRBV7-2 and TRBJ2-1; 10 positions agree with TRBD2. The trim removed 4 bases at V and 8 bases at J, leaving 8 bases unmatched. CDR3 size: 15 residues. Germline assignment: CDR1 SGHTA and CDR2 FQGNSA.

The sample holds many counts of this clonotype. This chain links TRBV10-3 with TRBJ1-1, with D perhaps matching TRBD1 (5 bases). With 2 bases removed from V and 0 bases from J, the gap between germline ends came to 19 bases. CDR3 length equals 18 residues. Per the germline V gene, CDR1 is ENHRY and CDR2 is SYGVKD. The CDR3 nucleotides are TGTGCCATCAGTGAGGGGGCCGGCCAAAAAGAGGTGAACACTGAAGCTTTCTTT. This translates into CAISEGAGQKEVNTEAFF.

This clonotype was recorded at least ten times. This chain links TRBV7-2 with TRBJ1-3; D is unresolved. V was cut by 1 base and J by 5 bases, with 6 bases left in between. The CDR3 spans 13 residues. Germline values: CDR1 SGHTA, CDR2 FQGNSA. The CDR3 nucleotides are TGTGCCAGCAGCTTAGGGCAGCGAAACACCATATATTTT. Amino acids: CASSLGQRNTIYF.

CDR3 amino acids: CATQTSAIQETQYF. The CDR3 nucleotides are TGTGCCACTCAGACTAGCGCGATCCAAGAGACCCAGTACTTC. The V call is TRBV7-2, the J call TRBJ2-5; TRBD2 matches 8 bases. Losses at the gene ends were 10 bases for V and 1 base for J; bases not matched to a gene: 8. CDR3 length equals 14 residues. In germline, CDR1 is SGHTA, CDR2 FQGNSA.

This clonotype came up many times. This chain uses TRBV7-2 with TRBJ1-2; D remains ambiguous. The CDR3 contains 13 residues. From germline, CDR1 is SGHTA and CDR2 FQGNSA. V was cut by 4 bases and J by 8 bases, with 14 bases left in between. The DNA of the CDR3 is TGTGCCAGCAGCTCCCCCGTTACACTCGGCTACACCTTC. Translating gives CASSSPVTLGYTF.

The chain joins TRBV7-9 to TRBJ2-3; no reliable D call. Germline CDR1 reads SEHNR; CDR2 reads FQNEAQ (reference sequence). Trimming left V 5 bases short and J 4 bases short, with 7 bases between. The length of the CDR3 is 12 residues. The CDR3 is CASSAYSDTQYF. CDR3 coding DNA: TGTGCCAGCAGCGCCTATTCAGATACGCAGTATTTT.

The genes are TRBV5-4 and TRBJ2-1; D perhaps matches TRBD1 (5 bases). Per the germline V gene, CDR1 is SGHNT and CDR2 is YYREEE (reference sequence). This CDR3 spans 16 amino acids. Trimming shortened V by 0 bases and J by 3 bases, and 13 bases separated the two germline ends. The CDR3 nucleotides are TGTGCCAGCAGCTTGGCCTCAGGGAATCTCTACAATGAGCAGTTCTTC. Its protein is CASSLASGNLYNEQFF.

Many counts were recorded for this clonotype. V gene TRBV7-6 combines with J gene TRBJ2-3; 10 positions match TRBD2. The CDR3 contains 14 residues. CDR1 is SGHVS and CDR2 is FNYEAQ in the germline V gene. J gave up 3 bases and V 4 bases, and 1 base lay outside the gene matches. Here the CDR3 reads CASSSGLATDTQYF. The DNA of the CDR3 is TGTGCCAGCAGCTCGGGACTAGCGACAGATACGCAGTATTTT.

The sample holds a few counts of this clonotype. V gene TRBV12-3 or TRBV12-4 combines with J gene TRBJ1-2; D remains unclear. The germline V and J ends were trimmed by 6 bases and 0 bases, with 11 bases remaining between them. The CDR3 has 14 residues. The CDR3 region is CASSLNPANYGYTF. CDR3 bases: TGTGCCAGCAGCCTGAACCCCGCTAACTATGGCTACACCTTC.

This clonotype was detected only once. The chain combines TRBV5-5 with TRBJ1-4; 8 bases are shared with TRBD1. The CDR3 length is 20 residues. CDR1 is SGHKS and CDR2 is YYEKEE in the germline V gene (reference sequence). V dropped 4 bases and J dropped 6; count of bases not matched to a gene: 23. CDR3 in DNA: TGTGCCAGCAGCCGTTCTGCGAGGACAGGGTATTCGTCGAAGGATGAAAAACTGTTTTTT. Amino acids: CASSRSARTGYSSKDEKLFF.

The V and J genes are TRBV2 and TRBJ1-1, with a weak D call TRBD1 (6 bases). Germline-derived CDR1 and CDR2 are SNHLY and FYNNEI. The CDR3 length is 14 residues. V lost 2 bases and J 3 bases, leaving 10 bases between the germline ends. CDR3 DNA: TGTGCCAGCAGTGAAATACAGGGAGACACTGAAGCTTTCTTT. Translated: CASSEIQGDTEAFF.

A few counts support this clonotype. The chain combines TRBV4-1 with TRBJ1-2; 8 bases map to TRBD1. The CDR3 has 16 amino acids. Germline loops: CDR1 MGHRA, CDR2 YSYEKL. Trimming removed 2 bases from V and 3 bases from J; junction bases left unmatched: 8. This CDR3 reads CASSQPGQGKDYGYTF. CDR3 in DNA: TGCGCCAGCAGCCAACCCGGACAGGGAAAGGACTATGGCTACACCTTC.

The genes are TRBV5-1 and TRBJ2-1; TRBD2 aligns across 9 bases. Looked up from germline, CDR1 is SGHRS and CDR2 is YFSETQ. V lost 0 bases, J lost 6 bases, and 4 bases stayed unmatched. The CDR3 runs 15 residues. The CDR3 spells CASSLVLAGLNEQFF. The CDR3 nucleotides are TGCGCCAGCAGCTTGGTACTAGCGGGCCTCAATGAGCAGTTCTTC.